This TCR beta chain was identified in a study of T cell responses to AZD1222 COVID-19 vaccine. Study overall: Combined were second doses at about 4 or about 12 weeks.

The CDR3 consists of 11 residues. Germline V CDR1 and CDR2: SGHVS, FNYEAQ. Trimming stripped 3 bases from V and 2 bases from J, with 1 base between. To note about this clone: Antigen unknown.

Findings of the study overall: Reports indicate that nearly half of spike-specific TCRs are directed at unmutated variant regions. Sampled repertoires all dated from after the peak T cell response.

Clones were sequenced by immunoSEQ multiplex PCR, and TCRdb holds only the in-frame ones, with some missing. Of about 260,000 clones listed, 85% to 95% are singletons. The receptor's source is an adult in good health. The input for sequencing was peripheral blood, taken on day 0 of AZD1222 vaccination. The chain uses TRBV7-6 and TRBJ2-5; D gene uncertain. CDR3 protein: CASSLQETQYF. CDR3 DNA: TGTGCCAGCAGCTTGCAAGAGACCCAGTACTTC. Full variable domain (remainder filled in from reference TRBV7-6 and TRBJ2-5): GAGVSQSPRYKVTKRGQDVALRCDPISGHVSLYWYRQALGQGPEFLTYFNYEAQQDKSGLPNDRFSAERPEGSISTLTIQRTEQRDSAMYRCASSLQETQYFGPGTRLLVL.